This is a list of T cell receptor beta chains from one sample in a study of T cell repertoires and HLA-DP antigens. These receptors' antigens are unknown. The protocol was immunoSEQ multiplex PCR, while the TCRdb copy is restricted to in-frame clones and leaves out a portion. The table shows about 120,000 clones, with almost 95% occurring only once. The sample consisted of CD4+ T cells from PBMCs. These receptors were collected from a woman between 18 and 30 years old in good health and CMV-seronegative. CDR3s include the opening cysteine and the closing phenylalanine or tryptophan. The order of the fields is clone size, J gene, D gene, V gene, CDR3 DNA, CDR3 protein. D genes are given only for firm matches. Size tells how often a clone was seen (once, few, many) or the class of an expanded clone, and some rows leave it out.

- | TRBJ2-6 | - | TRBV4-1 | TGCGCCAGCAGCCAAGAAACGAAGAAATCTGGGGCCAACGTCCTGACTTTC | CASSQETKKSGANVLTF
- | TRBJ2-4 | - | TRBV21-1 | TGTGCCAGCAGCAAAGCAGGAGACAGGCCGTCCCCTGCACTAGCCAAAAACATTCAGTACTTC | CASSKAGDRPSPALAKNIQYF
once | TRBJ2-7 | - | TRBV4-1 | TGCGCCAGCAGCCAAGTGTCGGGAGCGTACTCCTACGAGCAGTACTTC | CASSQVSGAYSYEQYF
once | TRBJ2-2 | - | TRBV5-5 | TGTGCCAGCATCACTATACAGGGAGCCGGGGAGCTGTTTTTT | CASITIQGAGELFF
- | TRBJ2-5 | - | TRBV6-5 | TGTGCCAGCAGTTACAAAGGGGGACTCCAAGAGACCCAGTACTTC | CASSYKGGLQETQYF
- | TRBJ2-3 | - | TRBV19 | TGTGCCAGTAGTCCGGGGACTTACACAGATACGCAGTATTTT | CASSPGTYTDTQYF
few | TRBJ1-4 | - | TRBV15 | TGTGCCACCAGCAGAGGTCCCTCGGGCAGGGAGAATCTACGCACTAATGAAAAACTGTTTTTT | CATSRGPSGRENLRTNEKLFF
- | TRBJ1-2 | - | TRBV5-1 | TGCGCCAGCAGCTTGGCCTCGGGACTAAATGGCTACACCTTC | CASSLASGLNGYTF
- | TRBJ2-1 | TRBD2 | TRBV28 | TGTGCCAGCAGAAATGGGGGACTAGCGGGATACGGGAGCTCCTACAATGAGCAGTTCTTC | CASRNGGLAGYGSSYNEQFF
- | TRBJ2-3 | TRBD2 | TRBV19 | TGTGCCAGTACCGGGACTAGGCTCACAGATACGCAGTATTTT | CASTGTRLTDTQYF